The source of this T cell receptor (beta chain) is a study of blood T cell repertoires in COVID-19. Whole-study context: Sources were T cells, B-cell-depleted T cells, or PBMCs; the material itself was cDNA or gDNA.

The CDR3 length is 14 residues. Germline assignment: CDR1 SGHDN and CDR2 FVKESK. The ends were cut back, 6 bases at V and 2 bases at J, with 14 bases in the middle. The Seattle site enrolled patients during active infection and followed them longitudinally. Clones were sequenced by immunoSEQ multiplex PCR, and TCRdb holds only the in-frame ones, with some missing. The data contain some 87,000 clones, approximately 90% of them seen just once; the ten biggest clones take up around 4.3%. The chain couples TRBV14 to TRBJ2-7, with D possibly being TRBD2 (7 bases). The sequenced sample was peripheral blood. This TCR derives from a human donor with COVID-19, enrolled during active disease. The donor label of this sample is uncertain. The CDR3 coding sequence is TGTGCCAGCAGATCGGCGGGGGCGCCCTACGAGCAGTACTTC. Translation: CASRSAGAPYEQYF.